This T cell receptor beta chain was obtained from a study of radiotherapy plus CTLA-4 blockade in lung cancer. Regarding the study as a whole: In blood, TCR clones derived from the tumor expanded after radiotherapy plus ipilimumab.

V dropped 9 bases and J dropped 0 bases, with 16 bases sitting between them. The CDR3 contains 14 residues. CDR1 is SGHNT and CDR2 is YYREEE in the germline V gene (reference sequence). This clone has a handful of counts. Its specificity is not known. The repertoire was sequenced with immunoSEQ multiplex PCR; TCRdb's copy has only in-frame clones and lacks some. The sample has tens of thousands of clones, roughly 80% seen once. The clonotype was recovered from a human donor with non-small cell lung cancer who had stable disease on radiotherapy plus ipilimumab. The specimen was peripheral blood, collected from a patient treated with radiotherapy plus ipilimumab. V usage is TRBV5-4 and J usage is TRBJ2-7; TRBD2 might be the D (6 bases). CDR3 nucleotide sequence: TGTGCCACCACGGAGGGGCCCAGCTCCTACGAGCAGTACTTC. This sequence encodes CATTEGPSSYEQYF.